One and the same sample provided the 2 T cell receptor beta chains below, sequenced in a study of vaccination effects on CD4 cells after COVID-19 (dated by TCRdb to the early 2020s). In the ViraFEST assay, PBMC were stimulated with viral peptide pools, and TCR sequencing was then used to find antigen-specific CD4+ T cell clonotypes based on their expansion. After around eleven days of culture, CD4+ T cells were isolated with the EasySep CD4+ T cell isolation kit. Each participant received two doses of an mRNA SARS-CoV-2 vaccine, either BNT162b2 or mRNA-1273. Which antigens these TCRs recognize remains unknown. The library was produced with the immunoSEQ multiplex PCR assay. TCRdb re-hosts the immuneACCESS table, in-frame sequences only. Its copies lack some clones; in the studies checked, an unresolved V gene accounts for under half of them, and the cause for the rest is not known. The sample yields tens of thousands of clones; approximately 77% were counted once. 10% of the sample rests with the top ten.

The source was CD4+ T cells from PBMCs cultured with HCoV-NL63 spike peptides, collected after COVID-19 vaccination. The sample's cell subset or site label, in plain terms: HCoV-NL63 spike overlapping peptide pool stimulation. These TCRs come from a human donor who received a COVID-19 vaccine.

CDR3 in DNA: TGTGCCAGCAGTGAAGGGACAGATACGCAGTATTTT. Its protein is CASSEGTDTQYF. The chain links TRBV25-1 to TRBJ2-3; D is ambiguous. The V gene lost 2 bases and the J gene lost 3 bases, with 3 bases spanning the gap. Germline values: CDR1 MGHDK, CDR2 SYGVNS. The CDR3 consists of 12 residues.

A few counts support this clone. The J gene is TRBJ2-1, the V gene TRBV4-1; 10 bases fit TRBD2. J was trimmed by 8 bases and V by 2 bases; bases with no gene match: 6. Germline V gene lookup returns CDR1 MGHRA and CDR2 YSYEKL. The CDR3 runs to 15 residues. The CDR3: CASSQLAGVRYEQFF. CDR3 in DNA: TGCGCCAGCAGCCAACTAGCGGGAGTTAGGTATGAGCAGTTCTTC.